The TCR beta chain described here comes from a study of post-analysis software for immune sequencing data. Study overall: Patients had relapsing-remitting, secondary progressive or progressive-relapsing multiple sclerosis; some lacked subtype.

Study-wide results and caveats: There were five or six TRBV segments more frequent in patients than controls, and TRBV5-6, TRBV5-1 and TRBV20-1 were among them. Same-batch preparations were strongly co-clustered by F measure. Controls had significantly higher normalized Chao1 diversity than multiple sclerosis patients.

Concerning this clonotype: The antigen remains unidentified.

cDNA libraries for TCR beta contained unique molecular identifiers. T cells numbering about 0.85 to 11 million yielded roughly 0.5 million cDNA molecules. TCRdb redid the calling of the PCR reads with MiXCR, one entry per CDR3 protein. The sample comprises approximately 150,000 distinct CDR3 sequences, roughly 31% of which are singletons, and approximately 1.6% rests with the top ten. The CDR3 has 11 amino acids. Germline values: CDR1 MDHEN, CDR2 SYDVKM. V gave up 6 bases and J gave up 11 bases, with 13 bases separating them. Input material: blood. The receptor comes from a girl aged 10-17 years with multiple sclerosis. The J gene is TRBJ1-1, the V gene TRBV28; no clear D gene. CDR3 residues: CASSHQENAFF. Here the CDR3 DNA reads TGTGCCAGCAGCCATCAGGAGAACGCTTTCTTT. Variable domain in full (rest from reference TRBV28 and TRBJ1-1): DVKVTQSSRYLVKRTGEKVFLECVQDMDHENMFWYRQDPGLGLRLIYFSYDVKMKEKGDIPEGYSVSREKKERFSLILESASTNQTSMYLCASSHQENAFFGQGTRLTVV.